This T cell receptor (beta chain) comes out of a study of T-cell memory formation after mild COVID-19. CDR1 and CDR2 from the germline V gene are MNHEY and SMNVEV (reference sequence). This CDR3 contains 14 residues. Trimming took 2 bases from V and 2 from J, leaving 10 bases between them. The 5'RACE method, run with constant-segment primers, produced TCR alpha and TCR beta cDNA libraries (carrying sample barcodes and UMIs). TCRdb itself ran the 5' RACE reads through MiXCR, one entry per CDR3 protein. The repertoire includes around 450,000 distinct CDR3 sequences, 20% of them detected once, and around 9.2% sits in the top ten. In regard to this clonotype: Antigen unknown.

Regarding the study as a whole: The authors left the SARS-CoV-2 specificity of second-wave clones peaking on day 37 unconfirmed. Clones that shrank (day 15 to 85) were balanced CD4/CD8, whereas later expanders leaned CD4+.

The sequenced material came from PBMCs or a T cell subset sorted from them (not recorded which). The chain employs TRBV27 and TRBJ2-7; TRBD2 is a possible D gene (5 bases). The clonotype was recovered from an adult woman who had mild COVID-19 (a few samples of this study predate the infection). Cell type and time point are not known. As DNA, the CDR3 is TGTGCCAGCAGTTTAGGTCACGGGACCTACGAGCAGTACTTC. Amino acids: CASSLGHGTYEQYF.